The source of this TCR beta chain is a study of early stage breast cancer tumors. Study background: Each sample averaged about 9.4-fold read coverage. Study conclusions and caveats: Tumors had approximately 2.7-fold higher T cell density and higher clonality than adjacent normal breast tissue.

V was clipped by 4 bases and J by 0 bases, with 14 bases between them. CDR3 length: 17 amino acids. Germline CDR1 is SGHDT and CDR2 is YYEEEE. As regards this clone: Its cognate antigen is unknown.

TCRdb's table, derived via immunoSEQ multiplex PCR, lists solely in-frame clones and lacks some. The sample carries just under 30,000 clones, around four fifths recorded once. This TCR came from a person aged 45 to 59 with breast cancer. The sample comprised blood. This rearrangement joins TRBV5-6 to TRBJ2-6; no definite D call. CDR3 region: CASSIGSPISGANVLTF. As DNA, the CDR3 is TGTGCCAGCAGCATCGGCAGCCCCATCTCTGGGGCCAACGTCCTGACTTTC.